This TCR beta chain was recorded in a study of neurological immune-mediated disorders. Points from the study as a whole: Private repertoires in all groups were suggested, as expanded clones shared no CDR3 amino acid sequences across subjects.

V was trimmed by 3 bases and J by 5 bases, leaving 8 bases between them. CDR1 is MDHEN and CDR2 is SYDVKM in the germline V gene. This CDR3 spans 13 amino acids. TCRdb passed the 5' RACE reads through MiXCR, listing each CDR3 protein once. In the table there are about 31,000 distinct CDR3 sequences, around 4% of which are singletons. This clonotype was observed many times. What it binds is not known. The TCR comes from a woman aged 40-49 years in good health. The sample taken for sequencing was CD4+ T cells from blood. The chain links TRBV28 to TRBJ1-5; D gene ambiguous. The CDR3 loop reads CASSFGSYQPQHF. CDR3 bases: TGTGCCAGCAGTTTTGGAAGCTATCAGCCCCAGCATTTT.